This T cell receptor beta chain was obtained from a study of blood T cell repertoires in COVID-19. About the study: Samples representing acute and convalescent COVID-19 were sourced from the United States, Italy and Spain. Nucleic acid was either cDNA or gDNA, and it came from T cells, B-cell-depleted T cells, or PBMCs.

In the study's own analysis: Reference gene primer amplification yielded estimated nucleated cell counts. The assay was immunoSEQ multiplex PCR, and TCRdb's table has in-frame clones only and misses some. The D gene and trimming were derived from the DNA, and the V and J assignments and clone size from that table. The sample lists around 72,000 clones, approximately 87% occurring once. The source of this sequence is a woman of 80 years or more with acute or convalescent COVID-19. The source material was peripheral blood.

As DNA, the CDR3 is TGCGCCAGCAGCCCCCCCCGAGCTCCCCGCAATGAGCAGTTCTTC. It is translated as CASSPPRAPRNEQFF. The chain joins TRBV5-1 to TRBJ2-1; D not resolved. The V end lost 4 bases, the J end lost 6 bases, and 17 bases lay between the germline ends. Germline CDR1 and CDR2: SGHRS and YFSETQ. This CDR3 comprises 15 residues.